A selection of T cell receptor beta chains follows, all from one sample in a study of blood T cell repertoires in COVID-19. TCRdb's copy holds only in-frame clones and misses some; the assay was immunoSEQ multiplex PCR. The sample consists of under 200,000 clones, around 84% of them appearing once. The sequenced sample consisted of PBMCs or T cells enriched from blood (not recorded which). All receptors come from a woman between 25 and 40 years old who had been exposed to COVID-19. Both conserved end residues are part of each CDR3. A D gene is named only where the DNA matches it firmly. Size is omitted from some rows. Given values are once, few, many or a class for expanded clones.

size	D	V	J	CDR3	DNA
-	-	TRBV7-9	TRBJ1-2	CASSLADVSGYGYTF	TGTGCCAGCAGCTTAGCCGACGTCTCGGGCTATGGCTACACCTTC
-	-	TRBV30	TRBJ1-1	CAWSFRNTEAFF	TGTGCCTGGAGTTTTAGGAACACTGAAGCTTTCTTT
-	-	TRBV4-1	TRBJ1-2	CASSPAVPEGGRYGYTF	TGCGCCAGCAGCCCCGCGGTTCCCGAGGGAGGTCGCTATGGCTACACCTTC
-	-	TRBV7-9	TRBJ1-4	CASSSGDTPEKLFF	TGTGCCAGCAGCTCTGGGGACACCCCTGAAAAACTGTTTTTT
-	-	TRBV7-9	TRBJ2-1	CASSTTGTMNEQFF	TGTGCCAGCAGCACCACAGGGACGATGAATGAGCAGTTCTTC
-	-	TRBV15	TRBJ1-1	CATSGDRGTEAFF	TGTGCCACCTCGGGAGATCGGGGCACTGAAGCTTTCTTT
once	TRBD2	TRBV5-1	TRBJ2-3	CASSWTGTRDTQYF	TGCGCCAGCAGCTGGACCGGGACTAGGGATACGCAGTATTTT
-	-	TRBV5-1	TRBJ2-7	CASSLAPRAEQYF	TGCGCCAGCAGCTTGGCCCCGAGGGCCGAGCAGTACTTC
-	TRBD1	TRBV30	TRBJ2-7	CAWSALGGGYEQYF	TGTGCCTGGAGTGCGCTAGGGGGCGGCTACGAGCAGTACTTC
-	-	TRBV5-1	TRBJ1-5	CASSLEHTDQPQHF	TGCGCCAGCAGCTTGGAGCATACTGATCAGCCCCAGCATTTT
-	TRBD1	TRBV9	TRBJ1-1	CASSERQGALSNPREAFF	TGTGCCAGCAGCGAAAGACAGGGGGCTTTATCAAATCCTCGTGAAGCTTTCTTT
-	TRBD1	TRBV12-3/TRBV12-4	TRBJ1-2	CASSYRGPYTF	TGTGCCAGCAGTTACAGGGGACCCTACACCTTC
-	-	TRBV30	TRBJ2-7	CAWSVSGAYEQYF	TGTGCCTGGAGTGTTTCGGGGGCCTACGAGCAGTACTTC
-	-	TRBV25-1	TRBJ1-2	CASSEYIEGKGYTF	TGTGCCAGCAGTGAATATATCGAGGGAAAGGGCTACACCTTC
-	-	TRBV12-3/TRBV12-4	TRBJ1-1	CASSLGGVEAFF	TGTGCCAGCAGTTTAGGGGGAGTGGAGGCTTTCTTT
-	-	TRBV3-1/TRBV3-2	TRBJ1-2	CASSQENWGDYGYTF	TGTGCCAGCAGCCAAGAAAATTGGGGGGACTATGGCTACACCTTC
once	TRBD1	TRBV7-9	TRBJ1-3	CASSLGSAGGSGNTIYF	TGTGCCAGCAGCTTAGGCTCTGCAGGGGGCTCTGGAAACACCATATATTTT
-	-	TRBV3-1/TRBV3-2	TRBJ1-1	CASSTDTANTEAFF	TGTGCCAGCAGCACAGATACAGCGAACACTGAAGCTTTCTTT
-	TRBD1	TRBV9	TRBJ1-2	CASSVGTGYGYTF	TGTGCCAGCAGCGTCGGGACAGGCTATGGCTACACCTTC
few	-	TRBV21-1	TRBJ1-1	CASSKILQGLMNTEAFF	TGTGCCAGCAGCAAAATATTACAGGGGCTAATGAACACTGAAGCTTTCTTT
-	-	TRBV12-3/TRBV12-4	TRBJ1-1	CASSLALNTEAFF	TGTGCCAGCAGTTTGGCCCTGAACACTGAAGCTTTCTTT
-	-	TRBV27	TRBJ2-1	CASSFFGDNEQFF	TGTGCCAGCAGTTTTTTCGGGGACAATGAGCAGTTCTTC
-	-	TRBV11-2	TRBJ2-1	CASSSGGNEQFF	TGTGCCAGCAGCTCGGGTGGGAATGAGCAGTTCTTC
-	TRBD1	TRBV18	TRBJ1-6	CASSPDRGLGSPLHF	TGTGCCAGCTCACCGGACAGGGGGTTGGGTTCACCCCTCCACTTT
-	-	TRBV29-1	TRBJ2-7	CSVEDRDTASYEQYF	TGCAGCGTTGAAGATCGGGACACCGCCTCCTACGAGCAGTACTTC
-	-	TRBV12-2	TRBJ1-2	CASRAKPAANLYGYTF	TGTGCAAGTCGCGCCAAACCGGCGGCGAACCTCTATGGCTACACCTTC
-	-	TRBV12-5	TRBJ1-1	CASATRTGEAFF	TGTGCTAGTGCCACACGAACAGGGGAAGCTTTCTTT
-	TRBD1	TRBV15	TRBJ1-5	CATSRRQGQPQHF	TGTGCCACCAGCAGAAGACAGGGTCAGCCCCAGCATTTT
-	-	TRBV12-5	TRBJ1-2	CASGLTGTRGYTF	TGTGCTAGTGGTCTCACAGGGACGCGTGGCTACACCTTC
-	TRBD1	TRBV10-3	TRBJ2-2	CAISENRGRTGELFF	TGTGCCATCAGTGAGAACAGGGGAAGGACCGGGGAGCTGTTTTTT
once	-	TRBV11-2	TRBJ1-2	CASSLRQRQAGGYTF	TGTGCCAGCAGCTTAAGGCAGAGACAGGCTGGGGGCTACACCTTC
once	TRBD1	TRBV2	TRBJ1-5	CASMGGRGRYSNQPQHF	TGTGCCAGCATGGGGGGAAGGGGGCGGTATAGCAATCAGCCCCAGCATTTT
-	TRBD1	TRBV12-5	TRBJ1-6	CASGLGQGANSPLHF	TGTGCTAGTGGTTTGGGACAGGGGGCTAATTCACCCCTCCACTTT
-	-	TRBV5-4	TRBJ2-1	CASSTRDSRSSYNEQFF	TGTGCCAGCAGCACCCGGGACTCCCGAAGCTCCTACAATGAGCAGTTCTTC
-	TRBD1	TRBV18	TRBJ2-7	CASSPPTDRGPSYEQYF	TGTGCCAGCTCACCACCTACGGACAGGGGGCCCTCCTACGAGCAGTACTTC
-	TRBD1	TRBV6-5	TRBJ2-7	CASRLTGGNYEQYF	TGTGCCAGCAGACTGACAGGGGGCAACTACGAGCAGTACTTC
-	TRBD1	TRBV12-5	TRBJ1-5	CASGSGTEYQPQHF	TGTGCTAGTGGTTCGGGGACAGAATATCAGCCCCAGCATTTT
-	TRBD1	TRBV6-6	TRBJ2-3	CASSRRGRTDTQYF	TGTGCCAGCAGTCGCAGGGGGCGCACAGATACGCAGTATTTT
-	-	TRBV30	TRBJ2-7	CAWSVAPRSGSYEQYF	TGTGCCTGGAGTGTGGCCCCTAGGAGCGGTTCCTACGAGCAGTACTTC
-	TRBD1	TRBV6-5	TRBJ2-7	CASSQGQGAYEQYF	TGTGCCAGCAGCCAAGGACAGGGGGCCTACGAGCAGTACTTC
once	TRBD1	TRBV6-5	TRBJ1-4	CASSYLPRTGSEKLFF	TGTGCCAGCAGTTACCTCCCCAGGACAGGATCGGAAAAACTGTTTTTT
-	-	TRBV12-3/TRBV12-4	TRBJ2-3	CASSGADTQYF	TGTGCCAGCTCCGGGGCAGATACGCAGTATTTT
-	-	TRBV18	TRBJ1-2	CASSPDSEYGYTF	TGTGCCAGCTCCCCGGACAGCGAATATGGCTACACCTTC
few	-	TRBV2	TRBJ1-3	CASSSVNVLSGNTIYF	TGTGCCAGCTCCTCCGTGAACGTACTCTCTGGAAACACCATATATTTT
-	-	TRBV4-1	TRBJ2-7	CASSRGQTLSSYEQYF	TGCGCCAGCAGCCGAGGACAGACACTTAGCTCCTACGAGCAGTACTTC
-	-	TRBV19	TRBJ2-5	CASSIYGGETQYF	TGTGCCAGTAGTATTTACGGAGGGGAGACCCAGTACTTC
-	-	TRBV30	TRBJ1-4	CAWDLGLRNEKLFF	TGTGCCTGGGATCTCGGGTTGAGGAACGAAAAACTGTTTTTT
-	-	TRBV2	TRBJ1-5	CASRENSNRNQPQHF	TGTGCCAGCAGAGAGAACTCGAATCGCAATCAGCCCCAGCATTTT
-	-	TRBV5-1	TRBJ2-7	CASSLVRGDYEQYF	TGCGCCAGCAGCTTGGTTCGGGGTGACTACGAGCAGTACTTC
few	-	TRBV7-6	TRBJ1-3	CASSSPIPRAPYLGNTIYF	TGTGCCAGCAGCTCCCCAATACCCAGGGCGCCATACCTCGGAAACACCATATATTTT
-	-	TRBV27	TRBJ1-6	CASSFGGRNSPLHF	TGTGCCAGCAGTTTCGGGGGTCGTAATTCACCCCTCCACTTT
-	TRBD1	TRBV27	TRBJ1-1	CASSLDRDTEAFF	TGTGCCAGCAGTTTAGACAGGGACACTGAAGCTTTCTTT
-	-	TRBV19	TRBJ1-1	CASTDTPNEAFF	TGTGCCAGTACTGACACCCCTAATGAAGCTTTCTTT
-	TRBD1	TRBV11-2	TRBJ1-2	CASSPAPDRAYGYTF	TGTGCCAGCAGCCCCGCCCCTGACAGGGCCTATGGCTACACCTTC